The sequence of this T cell receptor beta chain was determined in a study of human thymus T cells. Findings and limits, study-wide: The related literature has documented a marked overlap of thymic repertoires among unrelated individuals.

For this clone: Its antigen is currently unknown.

TCRdb's copy holds only in-frame clones and misses some; the assay was immunoSEQ multiplex PCR. There are around 120,000 clones in the sample; around 95% occur only once, and 0.02% to 0.03% lies in the top ten. The CDR3 is made up of 16 amino acids. The V and J ends lost 5 bases and 3 bases respectively, with 20 bases between them. Per the germline V gene, CDR1 is LNHNV and CDR2 is YYDKDF (reference sequence). Thymic tissue was derived from resections collected during corrective heart surgery. The origin of this receptor is a boy less than two years old with a congenital heart defect but otherwise immunologically healthy. The chain joins TRBV15 to TRBJ2-7, with TRBD1 as a possible D gene (6 bases). Sequencing was carried out using thymus tissue. The CDR3 sequence is CATSSPPARGIYEQYF. In nucleotides, the CDR3 is TGTGCCACCAGCTCTCCCCCAGCCAGGGGCATCTACGAGCAGTACTTC.